A single sample gave rise to the 13 T cell receptor beta chains below, sequenced in a study of CXCR3-negative and CXCR3-positive naive CD8 T cells. Study-wide findings and caveats: TRB CDR3s of CXCR3-positive naive cells were more hydrophobic than those of CXCR3-negative naive cells.

Each TRB cDNA library was prepared by 5' RACE (with UMI labels). TCRdb reprocessed the 5' RACE reads, with one entry per CDR3 protein and no DNA. This table lists some 100,000 distinct CDR3 sequences. These receptors' antigens are unknown. The material sequenced was naive CXCR3+ CD8+ T cells from blood. Subset noted: CD45RO-CCR7+CD27+CD95- naive CD8+ T cells expressing CXCR3 (TNR3+). Receptor source: a human donor in good health. Some clones in this sample may be carry-over from other donors' samples.

The gene calls are TRBV28 and TRBJ2-2; TCRdb's D gene call, TRBD2, goes unchecked for lack of DNA. This CDR3 contains 15 residues. The germline V gene has CDR1 MDHEN and CDR2 SYDVKM. The CDR3 sequence: CASSLASWNTGELFF.

This chain uses TRBV4-1 with TRBJ1-5; there is no DNA to check the TCRdb D call of TRBD1. CDR1 MGHRA and CDR2 YSYEKL come from the germline V gene. The CDR3 loop spans 15 amino acids. CDR3 protein: CASSSFRGGDQPQHF.

The chain is built from TRBV6-6 and TRBJ2-7; TCRdb returns TRBD1, unconfirmable since there is no DNA. This CDR3 comprises 14 residues. CDR1 and CDR2 (germline): MNHNY, SVGAGI (reference sequence). CDR3 region: CASSYYAGAYEQYF.

The genes are TRBV12-3 or TRBV12-4 and TRBJ1-4. The CDR3 is made up of 13 amino acids. The CDR3 loop is CASSLALREKLFF.

This rearrangement joins TRBV7-9 to TRBJ2-7; TCRdb reports TRBD2, a call that lacks DNA to check it against. The CDR3 contains 15 residues. Germline V CDR1 and CDR2: SEHNR, FQNEAQ (reference sequence). CDR3 amino acids: CASSQEASGSYEQYF.

V gene TRBV5-1 combines with J gene TRBJ2-7; the D gene TCRdb calls, TRBD1, cannot be checked with no DNA. From germline, CDR1 is SGHRS and CDR2 YFSETQ. CDR3 length: 13 amino acids. The CDR3 loop reads CASSSDRAYEQYF.

CDR3 in amino acids: CASGQVGYGYTF. The chain is built from TRBV25-1 and TRBJ1-2; TCRdb names TRBD1, which stays unverified in the absence of DNA. CDR1 and CDR2 from the germline V gene are MGHDK and SYGVNS. This CDR3 region has 12 residues.

CDR3 amino acids: CASSPVAAANEQFF. The chain uses TRBV7-9 and TRBJ2-1. Germline-derived CDR1 and CDR2 are SEHNR and FQNEAQ (reference sequence). This CDR3 has 14 amino acids.

The CDR3 sequence is CASSLVGSTDTQYF. The gene calls are TRBV7-9 and TRBJ2-3. The CDR3 has 14 amino acids. The germline CDR1 and CDR2 sequences are SEHNR and FQNEAQ (reference sequence).

The rearrangement joins TRBV20-1 to TRBJ2-3. The V gene's germline CDR1 is DFQATT and CDR2 SNEGSKA (reference sequence). This CDR3 is built from 11 residues. CDR3 region: CSARSPDTQYF.

This chain links TRBV7-9 with TRBJ2-5. The CDR3 has 14 residues. Germline V CDR1 and CDR2: SEHNR, FQNEAQ (reference sequence). Here the CDR3 reads CASSDARPQETQYF.

This chain connects TRBV4-1 to TRBJ2-7; TCRdb's D gene call, TRBD1, goes unchecked for lack of DNA. Germline V lookup: CDR1 MGHRA, CDR2 YSYEKL. This CDR3 has 15 amino acids. The CDR3 spells CASSRGTTDTYEQYF.

The rearrangement joins TRBV5-6 to TRBJ1-1; TCRdb's D call of TRBD1 is untestable without DNA. This CDR3 has 18 residues. Germline assignment: CDR1 SGHDT and CDR2 YYEEEE. The CDR3 protein is CASSPEVDGPGMGTEAFF.